This T cell receptor beta chain came from a study of OX40 agonist ivuxolimab in advanced cancers. Study-level points and caveats: The mean number of expanded clones was higher in CD8+ T cells than in CD4+. In the 0.1 to 3.0 mg/kg range, CD4+ and CD8+ blood T cells had expanded clonally by week 6. Low normalized clonal expansion also occurred in some nonresponding patients.

This CDR3 has 14 amino acids. Germline loops: CDR1 MDHEN, CDR2 SYDVKM. V dropped 10 bases and J dropped 4 bases, with 19 bases sitting between them. The method was immunoSEQ multiplex PCR; TCRdb's version includes in-frame clones alone and lacks a portion of them. The table has about 36,000 clones, around 82% seen once; the top ten hold roughly 23%. This clone occurred a few times. Its target is unknown. The clonotype comes from an adult with an advanced solid tumor such as melanoma, head and neck, liver or kidney cancer. The chain is built from TRBV28 and TRBJ1-1, with D possibly TRBD1 on 5 matching bases. The input for sequencing was CD4+ or CD8+ T cells sorted from blood, taken in a trial of the OX40 agonist ivuxolimab. For the CDR3, the DNA is TGTGCCACCGTCCCTTGGGGGGGGGTCACTGAAGCTTTCTTT. Protein product: CATVPWGGVTEAFF. The entire variable domain, with the rest obtained from reference TRBV28 and TRBJ1-1, is as follows: DVKVTQSSRYLVKRTGEKVFLECVQDMDHENMFWYRQDPGLGLRLIYFSYDVKMKEKGDIPEGYSVSREKKERFSLILESASTNQTSMYLCATVPWGGVTEAFFGQGTRLTVV.